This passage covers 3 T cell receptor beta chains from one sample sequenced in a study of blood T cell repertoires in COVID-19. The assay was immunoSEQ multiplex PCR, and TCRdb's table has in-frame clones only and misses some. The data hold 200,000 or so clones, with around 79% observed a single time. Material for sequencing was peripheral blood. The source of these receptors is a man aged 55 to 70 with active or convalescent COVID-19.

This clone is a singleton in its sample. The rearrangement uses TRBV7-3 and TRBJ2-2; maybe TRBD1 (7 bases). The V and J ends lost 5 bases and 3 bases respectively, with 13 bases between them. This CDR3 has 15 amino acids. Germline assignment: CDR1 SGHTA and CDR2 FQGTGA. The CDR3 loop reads CASSRQGGDTGELFF. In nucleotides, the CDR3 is TGTGCCAGCAGCCGACAGGGCGGGGACACCGGGGAGCTGTTTTTT.

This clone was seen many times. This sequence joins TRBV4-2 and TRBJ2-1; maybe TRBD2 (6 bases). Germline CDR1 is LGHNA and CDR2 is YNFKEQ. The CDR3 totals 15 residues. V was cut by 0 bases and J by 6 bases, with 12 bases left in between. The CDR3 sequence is CASSQEAGLLNEQFF. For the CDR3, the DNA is TGTGCCAGCAGCCAAGAGGCGGGACTTCTCAATGAGCAGTTCTTC.

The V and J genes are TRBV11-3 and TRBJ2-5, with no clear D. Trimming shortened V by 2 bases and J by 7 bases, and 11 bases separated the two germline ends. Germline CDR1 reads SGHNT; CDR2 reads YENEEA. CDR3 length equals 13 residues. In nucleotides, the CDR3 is TGTGCCAGCAGCTTAAGCGCCGACGGGACCCAGTACTTC. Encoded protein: CASSLSADGTQYF. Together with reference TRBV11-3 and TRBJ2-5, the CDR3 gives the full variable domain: EAGVVQSPRYKIIEKKQPVAFWCNPISGHNTLYWYLQNLGQGPELLIRYENEEAVDDSQLPKDRFSAERLKGVDSTLKIQPAELGDSAVYLCASSLSADGTQYFGPGTRLLVL.